One T cell receptor (beta chain) is described in this entry. TCRdb keeps only in-frame clones here, not all; method: immunoSEQ multiplex PCR. The table has around 50,000 clones, approximately 81% seen once. The data were taken from a study of OX40 agonist ivuxolimab in advanced cancers. Study information: The patients received ivuxolimab by intravenous route every 2 weeks at 0.01 to 10 mg/kg. With a range of roughly 20 to 80, age averaged about 59 years, and around 80% were male. Partial response was recorded in three patients: one hepatocellular carcinoma and two cutaneous melanoma cases.

Trimming removed 4 bases from V and 9 bases from J, with 9 bases in between. The CDR3 covers 12 residues. CDR1 LGHNA and CDR2 YNFKEQ come from the germline V gene. This sample comprised CD4+ or CD8+ T cells sorted from blood, obtained in a trial of the OX40 agonist ivuxolimab. This TCR derives from an adult with an advanced solid tumor such as melanoma, head and neck, liver or kidney cancer. The chain combines TRBV4-2 with TRBJ2-2; tentative D call: TRBD1 (7 bases). Written as DNA, the CDR3 is TGTGCCAGCAGCCCAGGGGGGCGGGAGCTGTTTTTT. Its protein is CASSPGGRELFF.